The TCR beta chain under discussion was sequenced for a study of cytomegalovirus exposure and HLA in healthy donors. Whole-study results and caveats: The authors enumerated around 150 TCR beta chains as linked to cytomegalovirus. Per a later analysis, approximately 16,000 TCR beta sequences showed association with HLA alleles at 0.05 false discovery rate.

Primers included in the PCR were 60 Vbeta and 13 Jbeta primers. Sequenced by immunoSEQ multiplex PCR; TCRdb stores in-frame clones only, minus some. The listing records 120,000 to 150,000 clones. Germline V lookup: CDR1 SGDLS, CDR2 YYNGEE. The CDR3 runs to 14 residues. V lost 3 bases and J lost 2; bases outside the gene matches: 5. Of note for this clone: The target antigen is unknown.

This clonotype was sampled from a woman in her 50s in good health and CMV-seronegative. The sequencing sample was made of PBMCs. The chain carries TRBV9 and TRBJ2-7, with TRBD1 identical over 7 bases. This CDR3 reads CASSAGTEAYEQYF. The CDR3 DNA reads TGTGCCAGCAGCGCCGGGACAGAGGCCTACGAGCAGTACTTC.